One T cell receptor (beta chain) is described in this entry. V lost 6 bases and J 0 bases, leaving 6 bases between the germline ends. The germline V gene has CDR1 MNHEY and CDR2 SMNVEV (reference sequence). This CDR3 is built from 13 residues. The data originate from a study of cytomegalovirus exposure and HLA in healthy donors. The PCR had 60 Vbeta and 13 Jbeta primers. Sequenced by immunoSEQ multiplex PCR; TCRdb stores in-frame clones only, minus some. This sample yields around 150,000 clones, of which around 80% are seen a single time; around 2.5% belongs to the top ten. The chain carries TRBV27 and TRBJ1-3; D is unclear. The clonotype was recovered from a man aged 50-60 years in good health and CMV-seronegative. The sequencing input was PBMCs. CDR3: CASRTNSGNTIYF. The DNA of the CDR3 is TGTGCCAGCAGAACAAACTCTGGAAACACCATATATTTT.